The 25 T cell receptor beta chains reported below all come from one sample, sequenced in a study of patients and donors after allogeneic stem cell transplantation. A single record per CDR3 protein comes from TCRdb applying MiXCR to the RT-PCR reads. Found here are hundreds of thousands of distinct CDR3 sequences, 15% to 20% of them singletons; the top ten hold just over 7%. Sequencing used blood, either unsorted or a sorted T cell fraction (not recorded which). Receptors were obtained from a human donor who was either an allogeneic HSCT recipient or a stem cell or donor lymphocyte infusion donor (not recorded which). It is not recorded whose cells these are; they may come from a transplant donor.

This chain uses TRBV5-1 with TRBJ2-1, with TRBD1 identical over 9 bases. The CDR3 is 15 residues long. The junction had 4 bases not matched to a gene; V was cut back by 0 bases and J by 6 bases. Germline V lookup: CDR1 SGHRS, CDR2 YFSETQ. As DNA, the CDR3 is TGCGCCAGCAGCTTGGCCGGGGACAGGGCCAATGAGCAGTTCTTC. This encodes CASSLAGDRANEQFF.

This clonotype was detected a few times. The rearrangement uses TRBV10-3 and TRBJ1-2, with 8 bases lining up with TRBD1. In germline, CDR1 is ENHRY, CDR2 SYGVKD. Trimming at V came to 5 bases and at J to 0 bases, leaving 8 bases not matched to a gene. The CDR3 has 16 amino acids. This CDR3 is CAISPQGAVANYGYTF. CDR3 in DNA: TGTGCCATCAGTCCCCAGGGGGCTGTTGCTAACTATGGCTACACCTTC.

The chain has TRBV9 and TRBJ1-4; D ambiguous. The CDR3 covers 14 residues. The V gene lost 3 bases and the J gene lost 5 bases, with 11 bases spanning the gap. In germline, CDR1 is SGDLS, CDR2 YYNGEE. In DNA, the CDR3 is TGTGCCAGCAGCGAAGCGGAGTACAATGAAAAACTGTTTTTT. The encoded protein is CASSEAEYNEKLFF.

This rearrangement joins TRBV20-1 to TRBJ2-5, with D uncertain. From germline, CDR1 is DFQATT and CDR2 SNEGSKA (reference sequence). This CDR3 is built from 10 residues. Trimming pared 6 bases from V and 2 bases from J, leaving 4 bases between. Here the CDR3 DNA reads TGCAGTGCCCGTCAAGAGACCCAGTACTTC. This translates into CSARQETQYF.

This clonotype was observed at least ten times. This sequence joins TRBV7-7 and TRBJ2-1; 8 bases fit TRBD1. Germline V gene data show CDR1 as SSHAT and CDR2 as FNYEAQ (reference sequence). The CDR3 totals 17 residues. After removal of 2 bases from V and 0 bases from J, the junction contained 6 bases not matched to a gene. Here the CDR3 reads CASSLHRTGNSYNEQFF. In DNA, the CDR3 is TGTGCCAGCAGCTTACACCGGACAGGGAACTCCTACAATGAGCAGTTCTTC.

This chain joins TRBV4-1 and TRBJ2-1, with D unresolved. The CDR3 sequence is 13 residues long. CDR1 is MGHRA and CDR2 is YSYEKL in the germline V gene. V shed 1 base and J shed 8 bases, with 9 bases lying between them. The CDR3 coding sequence is TGCGCCAGCAGCCAAGTCGACGGCTATGAGCAGTTCTTC. It codes for CASSQVDGYEQFF.

The V call is TRBV27, the J call TRBJ2-2, with a tentative D call TRBD1 (6 bases). Trimming took off 3 bases at V and 4 bases at J, with 15 bases between the two ends. CDR1 is MNHEY, CDR2 SMNVEV, per germline (reference sequence). The CDR3 has 16 amino acids. The CDR3 nucleotides read TGTGCCAGCAGTTTGGGAACAGGGATAGGCACCGGGGAGCTGTTTTTT. It translates to CASSLGTGIGTGELFF.

At least ten counts were recorded for this clonotype. The rearrangement joins TRBV4-3 to TRBJ2-7; D gene ambiguous. Germline assignment: CDR1 LGHNA and CDR2 YSLEER. V was clipped by 0 bases and J by 3 bases, with 9 bases between them. CDR3 length equals 14 residues. The CDR3: CASSQESSYYEQYF. CDR3 in DNA: TGCGCCAGCAGCCAAGAGAGTTCTTACTACGAGCAGTACTTC.

This clonotype was counted ten times or more. V is TRBV5-1 and J is TRBJ2-1; 9 positions match TRBD1. Trimming at V came to 4 bases and at J to 4 bases, leaving 3 bases not matched to a gene. There are 14 residues in the CDR3. CDR1 is SGHRS, CDR2 YFSETQ, per germline. CDR3 region: CASSIGTGYNEQFF. CDR3 coding DNA: TGCGCCAGCAGCATCGGGACAGGGTACAATGAGCAGTTCTTC.

The genes are TRBV20-1 and TRBJ2-2; D is ambiguous. This CDR3 comprises 15 residues. Germline V CDR1 and CDR2: DFQATT, SNEGSKA (reference sequence). V gave up 0 bases and J gave up 2 bases, with 10 bases separating them. This CDR3 reads CSARDRTFNTGELFF. The CDR3 DNA follows: TGCAGTGCTAGAGATCGGACCTTTAACACCGGGGAGCTGTTTTTT.

The chain employs TRBV10-3 and TRBJ2-3; D perhaps matches TRBD2 (6 bases). This CDR3 has 15 amino acids. Germline CDR1 reads ENHRY; CDR2 reads SYGVKD. V lost 3 bases to trimming and J lost 1 base, with 11 bases between them. CDR3 bases: TGTGCCATCAGTGACCCCAGGAGGGGCACAGATACGCAGTATTTT. Protein: CAISDPRRGTDTQYF.

This clonotype has just a few counts. The chain couples TRBV20-1 to TRBJ1-5; 10 bases agree with TRBD1. The CDR3 extends over 16 amino acids. Germline CDR1 is DFQATT and CDR2 is SNEGSKA (reference sequence). The ends lost 6 bases at V and 0 bases at J; junction bases unmatched: 8. The CDR3 coding sequence is TGCAGTGCCAGACAGGGGGCCTTTTATAGCAATCAGCCCCAGCATTTT. This gives the protein CSARQGAFYSNQPQHF.

This clonotype was counted between two and nine times. The chain combines TRBV4-1 with TRBJ2-3; no clear D. Germline CDR1 MGHRA, CDR2 YSYEKL. This CDR3 is built from 15 residues. V was cut by 1 base and J by 2 bases, with 10 bases left in between. The CDR3 region is CASSQAIDTTDTQYF. CDR3 in DNA: TGCGCCAGCAGCCAAGCAATAGACACCACAGATACGCAGTATTTT.

This clonotype was detected many times. The chain has TRBV5-1 and TRBJ2-2, with D tentatively TRBD1 or TRBD2 (5 bases each). This CDR3 contains 15 residues. Trimming pared 4 bases from V and 3 bases from J, leaving 13 bases between. Germline CDR1 SGHRS, CDR2 YFSETQ. DNA of the CDR3: TGCGCCAGCAGCCCCACCGGGACGGACACCGGGGAGCTGTTTTTT. Translated, it gives CASSPTGTDTGELFF.

The CDR3 spells CSASNRDRGSYGYTF. The CDR3 bases are TGCAGTGCTAGTAACCGGGACAGGGGAAGCTATGGCTACACCTTC. The J gene is TRBJ1-2, the V gene TRBV20-1; 10 nucleotides match TRBD1. V gave up 3 bases and J gave up 4 bases; unmatched junction bases: 8. Per the germline V gene, CDR1 is DFQATT and CDR2 is SNEGSKA (reference sequence). This CDR3 comprises 15 residues.

This clonotype has a handful of counts. The rearrangement joins TRBV7-3 to TRBJ2-1, with a weak D call TRBD2 (5 bases). The CDR3 is 16 residues long. The V end lost 1 base, the J end lost 0 bases, and 10 bases lay between the germline ends. The germline gives CDR1 SGHTA, CDR2 FQGTGA. CDR3: CASSLKRSSSYNEQFF. In nucleotides, the CDR3 is TGTGCCAGCAGCTTAAAGCGGTCGAGCTCCTACAATGAGCAGTTCTTC.

This chain connects TRBV7-9 to TRBJ1-4, with a weak D call TRBD1 (5 bases). The V gene lost 6 bases and the J gene lost 7 bases, with 15 bases spanning the gap. CDR3 length: 14 residues. The germline CDR1 and CDR2 sequences are SEHNR and FQNEAQ (reference sequence). As DNA, the CDR3 is TGTGCCAGCAGTGGGGAAGGGGCAATTGAAAAACTGTTTTTT. Its translation is CASSGEGAIEKLFF. Looking up the rest from reference TRBV7-9 and TRBJ1-4 gives the full variable domain: DTGVSQNPRHKITKRGQNVTFRCDPISEHNRLYWYRQTLGQGPEFLTYFQNEAQLEKSRLLSDRFSAERPKGSFSTLEIQRTEQGDSAMYLCASSGEGAIEKLFFGSGTQLSVL.

This sequence joins TRBV7-6 and TRBJ2-7; weak D call: TRBD1 (6 bases). Trimming took off 5 bases at V and 0 bases at J, with 14 bases between the two ends. Germline values: CDR1 SGHVS, CDR2 FNYEAQ. This CDR3 has 15 residues. Written as DNA, the CDR3 is TGTGCCAGCAGCCCATCAGGGGTTCCCTCCTACGAGCAGTACTTC. It is translated as CASSPSGVPSYEQYF.

The chain links TRBV7-9 to TRBJ2-7; 13 positions match TRBD2. V gave up 5 bases and J gave up 5 bases; unmatched junction bases: 9. Germline assignment: CDR1 SEHNR and CDR2 FQNEAQ (reference sequence). The CDR3 sequence is 16 residues long. CDR3 sequence reads: CASSTPTSGRWDEQYF. For the CDR3, the DNA is TGTGCCAGCAGCACCCCGACTAGCGGGAGGTGGGACGAGCAGTACTTC.

The table lists this clonotype with a few counts. This chain connects TRBV5-1 to TRBJ2-3; D remains unclear. The V and J ends lost 4 bases and 2 bases respectively, with 8 bases between them. The CDR3 spans 13 residues. Germline lookup yields CDR1 SGHRS and CDR2 YFSETQ. The CDR3 nucleotides read TGCGCCAGCAGCCACCCGTCCACAGATACGCAGTATTTT. It specifies CASSHPSTDTQYF.

This clonotype was picked up a small number of times. V gene TRBV30 combines with J gene TRBJ2-5; D is possibly TRBD2 (5 bases). CDR3 length equals 18 residues. Germline CDR1 is GTSNPN and CDR2 is SVGIG (reference sequence). Between the trimmed V and J ends, which lost 1 base and 0 bases, there was a span of 21 bases. Here the CDR3 DNA reads TGTGCCTGGAGTGGCGACTCGGACTCCAGCCAGTACCAAGAGACCCAGTACTTC. It specifies CAWSGDSDSSQYQETQYF.

The gene calls are TRBV28 and TRBJ2-7; maybe TRBD2 (5 bases). Per germline, CDR1 MDHEN and CDR2 SYDVKM. The CDR3 sequence is 14 residues long. Deletions cut 3 bases from V and 0 bases from J, with 9 bases between. Here the CDR3 DNA reads TGTGCCAGCAGTTTCGGGGATATCTCCTACGAGCAGTACTTC. Translated, it gives CASSFGDISYEQYF.

The chain carries TRBV7-2 and TRBJ2-7, with 8 nucleotides matching TRBD2. The V segment lost 2 bases and the J segment 3 bases; nucleotides outside the gene matches: 6. The germline gives CDR1 SGHTA, CDR2 FQGNSA. The CDR3 extends over 15 amino acids. In nucleotides, the CDR3 is TGTGCCAGCAGCTTATGGACTAGCAGGAACTACGAGCAGTACTTC. It yields the protein CASSLWTSRNYEQYF.

The rearrangement links TRBV20-1 to TRBJ2-7, with 7 bases fitting TRBD1. CDR3 size: 11 residues. In germline, CDR1 is DFQATT, CDR2 SNEGSKA (reference sequence). J was trimmed by 2 bases and V by 5 bases; bases with no gene match: 0. CDR3 residues: CSADRAYEQYF. As DNA, the CDR3 is TGCAGTGCTGACAGGGCCTACGAGCAGTACTTC.

This chain joins TRBV13 and TRBJ2-6, with D unresolved. Germline CDR1 reads PRHDT; CDR2 reads FYEKMQ (reference sequence). V was pared by 6 bases and J by 2 bases, with 11 bases between. This CDR3 region has 15 residues. CDR3 bases: TGTGCCAGCAGTTATCTTCTTGCTGGGGCCAACGTCCTGACTTTC. Residues: CASSYLLAGANVLTF.